This T cell receptor beta chain was sequenced during a study of T cells in Graves' hyperthyroidism and ophthalmopathy. Looking at the study overall: Peripheral blood was drawn at first diagnosis, prior to all treatment.

The investigators amplified TCR beta CDR3 regions from RNA transcripts. RT-PCR in the first round (using the HTBI primer set) targeted the TCR CDR3. TCRdb processed the multiplex PCR reads anew with MiXCR; each CDR3 protein has one entry. The table records fewer than 900,000 distinct CDR3 sequences, around 19% of them present only once. Trimming stripped 1 base from V and 11 bases from J, with 14 bases between. Germline V CDR1 and CDR2: PRHDT, FYEKMQ (reference sequence). The CDR3 has 13 amino acids. It was uncontrolled infection, other autoimmune disease, pregnancy or lactation that excluded patients.

V is TRBV13 and J is TRBJ1-1, with D perhaps matching TRBD1 (5 bases). This receptor was obtained from a woman between 45 and 65 years old with Graves' hyperthyroidism that later progressed to Graves' ophthalmopathy. Material for sequencing was blood. In DNA form, the CDR3 reads TGTGCCAGCAGCTTAGCGATATTGGGGGAGGCTTTCTTT. Residues: CASSLAILGEAFF.